This T cell receptor (beta chain) was identified during a study of CD8 T cells in Susac syndrome. On the study more broadly: Among the sequenced Susac syndrome patients, five or six had active disease while eight or nine were in remission. The Susac syndrome patients were therapy-naive, on corticosteroids, or on intravenous immunoglobulin alone at blood draw.

Reverse transcription of about 0.5 to 1 ug RNA was carried out with random hexamers. One entry per CDR3 protein, called by TCRdb with MiXCR from the immunoSEQ multiplex PCR reads. The sample has 200,000 to 250,000 distinct CDR3 sequences; about 94% are singletons. Trimming at V came to 1 base and at J to 9 bases, leaving 9 bases not matched to a gene. The CDR3 covers 16 residues. Germline V CDR1 and CDR2: MGHDK, SYGVNS. The origin of this receptor is a human donor with Susac syndrome. The chain carries TRBV25-1 and TRBJ2-1; TRBD2 matches at 10 bases. The sample taken for sequencing was CD4+ T cells from PBMCs. In DNA, the CDR3 is TGTGCCAGCAGTGAATCGGAGCGGGGGGGCCAGGGTGAGCAGTTCTTC. Translated: CASSESERGGQGEQFF.